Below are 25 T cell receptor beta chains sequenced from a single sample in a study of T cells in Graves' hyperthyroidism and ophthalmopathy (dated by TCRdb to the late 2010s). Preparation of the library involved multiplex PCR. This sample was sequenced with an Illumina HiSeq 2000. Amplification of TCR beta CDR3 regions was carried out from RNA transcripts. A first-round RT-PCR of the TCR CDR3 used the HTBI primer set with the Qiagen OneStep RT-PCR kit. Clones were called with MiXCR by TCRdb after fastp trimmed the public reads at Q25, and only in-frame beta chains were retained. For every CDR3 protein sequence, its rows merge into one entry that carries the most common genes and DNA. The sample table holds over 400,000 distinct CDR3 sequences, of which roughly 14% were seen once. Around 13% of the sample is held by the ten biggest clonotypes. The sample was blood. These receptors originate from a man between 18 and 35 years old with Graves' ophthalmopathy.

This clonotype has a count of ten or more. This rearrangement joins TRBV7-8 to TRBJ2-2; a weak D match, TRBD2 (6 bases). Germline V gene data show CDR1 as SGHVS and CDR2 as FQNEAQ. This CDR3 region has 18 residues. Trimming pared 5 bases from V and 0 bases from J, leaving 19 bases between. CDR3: CASSRVRRGLANTGELFF. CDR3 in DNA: TGTGCCAGCAGCCGTGTTAGGAGGGGACTGGCGAACACCGGGGAGCTGTTTTTT.

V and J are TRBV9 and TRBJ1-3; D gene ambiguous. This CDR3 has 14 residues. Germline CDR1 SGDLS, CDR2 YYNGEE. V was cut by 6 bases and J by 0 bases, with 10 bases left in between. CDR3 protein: CASNTQSSGNTIYF. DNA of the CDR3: TGTGCCAGCAATACACAGAGCTCTGGAAACACCATATATTTT.

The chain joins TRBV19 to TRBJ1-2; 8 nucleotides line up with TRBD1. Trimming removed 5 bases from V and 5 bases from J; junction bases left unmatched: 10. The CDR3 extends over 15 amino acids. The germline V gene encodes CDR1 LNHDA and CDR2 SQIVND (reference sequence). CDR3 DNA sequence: TGTGCCAGTAGTTTTCCGGGACAGGCCTCTTATGGCTACACCTTC. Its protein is CASSFPGQASYGYTF.

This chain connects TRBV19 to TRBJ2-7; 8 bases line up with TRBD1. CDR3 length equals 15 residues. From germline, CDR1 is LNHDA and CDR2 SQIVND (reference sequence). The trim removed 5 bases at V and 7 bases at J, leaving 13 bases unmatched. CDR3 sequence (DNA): TGTGCCAGTAGTGTAGGACAGGGAAGATTTTGGGAGCAGTACTTC. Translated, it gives CASSVGQGRFWEQYF.

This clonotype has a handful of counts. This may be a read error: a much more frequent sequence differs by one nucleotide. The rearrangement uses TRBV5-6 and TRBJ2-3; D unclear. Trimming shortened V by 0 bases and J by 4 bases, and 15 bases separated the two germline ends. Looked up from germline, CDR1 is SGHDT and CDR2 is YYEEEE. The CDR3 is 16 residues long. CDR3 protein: CASSLVTGDKADTQYF. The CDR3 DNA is TGTGCCAGCAGCTTGGTTACGGGCGATAAAGCAGATACGCAGTATTTT.

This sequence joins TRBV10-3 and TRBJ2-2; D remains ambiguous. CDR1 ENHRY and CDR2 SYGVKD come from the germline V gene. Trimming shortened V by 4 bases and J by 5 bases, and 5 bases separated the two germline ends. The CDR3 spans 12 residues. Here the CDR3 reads CAISAGTGELFF. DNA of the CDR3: TGTGCCATCAGTGCCGGAACCGGGGAGCTGTTTTTT.

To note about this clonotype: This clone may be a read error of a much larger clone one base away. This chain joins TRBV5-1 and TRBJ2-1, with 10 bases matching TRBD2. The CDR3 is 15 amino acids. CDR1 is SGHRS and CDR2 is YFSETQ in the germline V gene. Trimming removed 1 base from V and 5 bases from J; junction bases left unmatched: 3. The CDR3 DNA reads TGCGCCAGCAGCTTGTGTACTAGCGGGAACAATGAGCAGTTCTTC. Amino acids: CASSLCTSGNNEQFF.

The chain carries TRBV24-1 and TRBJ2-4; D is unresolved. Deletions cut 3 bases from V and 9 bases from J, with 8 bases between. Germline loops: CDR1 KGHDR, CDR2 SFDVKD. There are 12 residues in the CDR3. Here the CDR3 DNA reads TGTGCCACCAGTGATGTCGCAGGCATTCAGTACTTC. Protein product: CATSDVAGIQYF.

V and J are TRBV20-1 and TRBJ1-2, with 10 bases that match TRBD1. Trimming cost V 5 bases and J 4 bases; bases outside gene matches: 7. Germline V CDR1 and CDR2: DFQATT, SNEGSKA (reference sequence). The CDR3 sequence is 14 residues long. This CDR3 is CSAPSGTGAYGYTF. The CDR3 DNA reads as TGCAGTGCTCCTAGCGGGACAGGGGCCTATGGCTACACCTTC.

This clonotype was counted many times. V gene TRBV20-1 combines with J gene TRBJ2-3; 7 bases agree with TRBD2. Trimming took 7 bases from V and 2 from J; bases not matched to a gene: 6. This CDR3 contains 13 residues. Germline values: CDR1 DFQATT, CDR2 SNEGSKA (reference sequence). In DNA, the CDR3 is TGCAGTGGGCTAGCGGATCCCACAGATACGCAGTATTTT. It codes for CSGLADPTDTQYF.

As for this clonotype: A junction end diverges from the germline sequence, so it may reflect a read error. CDR3 nucleotide sequence: TGTGCCACCAGTGACCCCGACAGGAACTATAGCTACACCTTC. This sequence encodes CATSDPDRNYSYTF. J is TRBJ1-2 and V is TRBV24-1, with D possibly being TRBD1 (6 bases). The CDR3 has 14 residues. Germline V gene data show CDR1 as KGHDR and CDR2 as SFDVKD.

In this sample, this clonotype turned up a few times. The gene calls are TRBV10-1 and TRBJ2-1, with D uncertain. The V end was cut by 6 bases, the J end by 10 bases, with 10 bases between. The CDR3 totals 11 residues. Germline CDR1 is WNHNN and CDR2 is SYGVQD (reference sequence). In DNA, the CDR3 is TGCGCCAGCAGCGGATTTGGGGAGCAGTTCTTC. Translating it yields CASSGFGEQFF.

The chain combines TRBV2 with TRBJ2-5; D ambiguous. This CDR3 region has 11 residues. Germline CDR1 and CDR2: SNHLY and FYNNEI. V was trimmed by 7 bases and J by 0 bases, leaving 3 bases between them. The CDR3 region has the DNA TGTGCCAGCATGTACCAAGAGACCCAGTACTTC. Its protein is CASMYQETQYF. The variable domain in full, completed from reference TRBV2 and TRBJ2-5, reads EPEVTQTPSHQVTQMGQEVILRCVPISNHLYFYWYRQILGQKVEFLVSFYNNEISEKSEIFDDQFSVERPDGSNFTLKIRSTKLEDSAMYFCASMYQETQYFGPGTRLLVL.

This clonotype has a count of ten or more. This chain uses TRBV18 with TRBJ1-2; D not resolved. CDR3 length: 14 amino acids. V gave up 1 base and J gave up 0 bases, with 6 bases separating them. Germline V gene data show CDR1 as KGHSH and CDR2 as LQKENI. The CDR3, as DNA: TGTGCCAGCTCACCACTCAGAACTAACTATGGCTACACCTTC. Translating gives CASSPLRTNYGYTF.

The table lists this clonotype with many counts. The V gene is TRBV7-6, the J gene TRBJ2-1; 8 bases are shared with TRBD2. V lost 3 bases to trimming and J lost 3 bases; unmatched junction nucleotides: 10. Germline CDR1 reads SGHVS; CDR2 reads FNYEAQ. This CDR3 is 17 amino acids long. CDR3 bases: TGTGCCAGCAGCTTTCTCCCCCCAGCGGGGGTCTACAATGAGCAGTTCTTC. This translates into CASSFLPPAGVYNEQFF.

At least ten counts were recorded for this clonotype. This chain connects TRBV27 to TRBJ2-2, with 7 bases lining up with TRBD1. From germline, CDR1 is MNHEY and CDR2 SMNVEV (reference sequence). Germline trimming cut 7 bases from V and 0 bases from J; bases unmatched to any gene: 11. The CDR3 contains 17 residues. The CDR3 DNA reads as TGTGCCAGCACTACACCCAGGGGGTTCGCGAACACCGGGGAGCTGTTTTTT. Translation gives CASTTPRGFANTGELFF.

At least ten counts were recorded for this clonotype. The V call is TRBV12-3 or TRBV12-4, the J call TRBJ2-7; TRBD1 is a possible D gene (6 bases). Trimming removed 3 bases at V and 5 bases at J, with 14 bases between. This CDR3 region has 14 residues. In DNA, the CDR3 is TGTGCCAGCAGTTTGGTCGGGACATCCCACGAGCAGTACTTC. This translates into CASSLVGTSHEQYF.

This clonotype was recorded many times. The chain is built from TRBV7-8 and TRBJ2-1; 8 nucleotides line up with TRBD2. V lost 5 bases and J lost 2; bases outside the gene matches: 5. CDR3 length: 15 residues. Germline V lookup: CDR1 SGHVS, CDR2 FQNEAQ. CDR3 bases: TGTGCCAGCAGCCCGGGAGGGCCGCCCTACAATGAGCAGTTCTTC. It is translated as CASSPGGPPYNEQFF. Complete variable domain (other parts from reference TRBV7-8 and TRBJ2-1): GAGVSQSPRYKVAKRGQDVALRCDPISGHVSLFWYQQALGQGPEFLTYFQNEAQLDKSGLPSDRFFAERPEGSVSTLKIQRTQQEDSAVYLCASSPGGPPYNEQFFGPGTRLTVL.

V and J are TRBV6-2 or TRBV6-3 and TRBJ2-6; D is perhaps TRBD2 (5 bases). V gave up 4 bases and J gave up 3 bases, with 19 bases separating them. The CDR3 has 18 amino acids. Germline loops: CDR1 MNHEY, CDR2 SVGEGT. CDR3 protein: CASSSRTAGPRGANVLTF. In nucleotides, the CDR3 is TGTGCCAGCAGTTCCCGGACTGCCGGCCCTCGTGGGGCCAACGTCCTGACTTTC.

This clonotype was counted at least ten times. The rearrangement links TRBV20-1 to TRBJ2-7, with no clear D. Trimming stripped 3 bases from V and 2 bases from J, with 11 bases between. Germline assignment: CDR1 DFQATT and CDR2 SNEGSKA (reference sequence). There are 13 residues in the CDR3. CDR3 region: CSASAVTPYEQYF. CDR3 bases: TGCAGTGCTAGTGCCGTTACCCCCTACGAGCAGTACTTC.

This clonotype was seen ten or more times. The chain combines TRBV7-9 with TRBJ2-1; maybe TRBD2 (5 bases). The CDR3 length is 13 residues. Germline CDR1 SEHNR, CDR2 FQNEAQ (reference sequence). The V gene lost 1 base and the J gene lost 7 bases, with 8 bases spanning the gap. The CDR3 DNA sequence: TGTGCCAGCAGCTTAGGTGGCGGGAATGAGCAGTTCTTC. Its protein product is CASSLGGGNEQFF.

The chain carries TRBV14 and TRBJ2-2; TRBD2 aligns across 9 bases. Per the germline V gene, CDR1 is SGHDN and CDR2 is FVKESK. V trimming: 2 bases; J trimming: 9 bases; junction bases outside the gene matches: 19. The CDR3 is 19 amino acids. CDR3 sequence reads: CASSQLPWTSDVKVRELFF. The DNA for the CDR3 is TGTGCCAGCAGCCAACTCCCCTGGACTAGCGACGTCAAAGTCCGGGAGCTGTTTTTT.

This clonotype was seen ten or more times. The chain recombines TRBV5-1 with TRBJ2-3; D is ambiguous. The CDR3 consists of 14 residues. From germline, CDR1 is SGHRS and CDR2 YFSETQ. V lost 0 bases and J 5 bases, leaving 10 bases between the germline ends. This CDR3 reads CASSLGRSVDTQYF. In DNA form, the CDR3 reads TGCGCCAGCAGCTTGGGGCGGTCGGTAGATACGCAGTATTTT.

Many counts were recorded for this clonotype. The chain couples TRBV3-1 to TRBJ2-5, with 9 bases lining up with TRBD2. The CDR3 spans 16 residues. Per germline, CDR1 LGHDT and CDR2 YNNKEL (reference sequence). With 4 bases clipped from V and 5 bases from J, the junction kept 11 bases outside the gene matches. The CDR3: CASSPLSRTSAETQYF. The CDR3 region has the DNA TGTGCCAGCAGCCCTCTCTCCAGGACTAGCGCCGAGACCCAGTACTTC.

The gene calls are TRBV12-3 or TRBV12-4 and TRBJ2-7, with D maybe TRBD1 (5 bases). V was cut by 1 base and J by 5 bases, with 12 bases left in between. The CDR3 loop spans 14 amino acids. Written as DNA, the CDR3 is TGTGCCAGCAGTTTAGGGCAGGGCACCCACGAGCAGTACTTC. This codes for CASSLGQGTHEQYF.